These 15 T cell receptor beta chains share one sample of origin, sequenced in a study of T cell clonotyping in hematopoietic cell transplantation. The method was immunoSEQ multiplex PCR; TCRdb's version includes in-frame clones alone and lacks a portion of them. This sample yields about 41,000 clones, of which 95% are seen a single time; approximately 0.9% belongs to the top ten. The specimen sequenced was peripheral blood mononuclear cells. These receptors originate from a young man in good health. Some clones in this sample may be carry-over from other donors' samples.

J is TRBJ2-3 and V is TRBV19; 10 nucleotides match TRBD1. V dropped 5 bases and J dropped 5; count of bases not matched to a gene: 10. The CDR3 consists of 16 residues. The germline V gene encodes CDR1 LNHDA and CDR2 SQIVND (reference sequence). The CDR3 DNA follows: TGTGCCAGTAGTCCTCAAGGGACAGGGGCTGGAGATACGCAGTATTTT. This sequence encodes CASSPQGTGAGDTQYF.

The chain joins TRBV6-1 to TRBJ1-1; 8 nucleotides line up with TRBD1. The trim removed 5 bases at V and 3 bases at J, leaving 8 bases unmatched. This CDR3 region has 15 residues. Germline V lookup: CDR1 MNHNS, CDR2 SASEGT. Here the CDR3 reads CASSHQGALDTEAFF. CDR3 in DNA: TGTGCCAGCAGTCACCAGGGGGCCCTAGACACTGAAGCTTTCTTT.

The CDR3 reads CASSLWTGRNTIYF. Written as DNA, the CDR3 is TGTGCCAGTAGTCTTTGGACAGGGAGAAACACCATATATTTT. The chain has TRBV19 and TRBJ1-3, with 8 bases identical to TRBD1. The CDR3 covers 14 residues. CDR1 is LNHDA, CDR2 SQIVND, per germline (reference sequence). The V segment lost 5 bases and the J segment 5 bases; nucleotides outside the gene matches: 5.

CDR3 protein: CASSAGGVSGANVLTF. For the CDR3, the DNA is TGTGCCAGCAGCGCCGGCGGGGTCTCTGGGGCCAACGTCCTGACTTTC. The V gene is TRBV7-9, the J gene TRBJ2-6; possible D gene TRBD2, 6 bases. Trimming left V 5 bases short and J 0 bases short, with 11 bases between. CDR1 is SEHNR, CDR2 FQNEAQ, per germline (reference sequence). The CDR3 covers 16 residues.

CDR3 loop: CASSLTEETQYF. The CDR3 nucleotides are TGTGCCAGCAGTTTAACGGAAGAGACCCAGTACTTC. This chain links TRBV6-6 with TRBJ2-5; D is unresolved. Germline CDR1 MNHNY, CDR2 SVGAGI (reference sequence). The ends were cut back, 4 bases at V and 3 bases at J, with 6 bases in the middle. The CDR3 is 12 residues long.

The V call is TRBV30, the J call TRBJ1-3; D remains ambiguous. The germline V gene has CDR1 GTSNPN and CDR2 SVGIG (reference sequence). The CDR3 is made up of 14 amino acids. V dropped 2 bases and J dropped 3 bases, with 11 bases sitting between them. CDR3 DNA sequence: TGTGCCTGGAGTTTGTGGGATCTTGGAAACACCATATATTTT. Amino acid sequence: CAWSLWDLGNTIYF.

The chain employs TRBV5-1 and TRBJ1-1, with 11 bases fitting TRBD1. Germline V lookup: CDR1 SGHRS, CDR2 YFSETQ. The V and J ends lost 4 bases and 3 bases, in that order; junction bases with no gene match: 8. The length of the CDR3 is 16 residues. The CDR3 reads CASSTDRGLGDTEAFF. The CDR3 nucleotides read TGCGCCAGCAGCACGGACAGGGGGCTGGGGGACACTGAAGCTTTCTTT.

This chain joins TRBV27 and TRBJ2-5; no clear D. V was clipped by 6 bases and J by 5 bases, with 4 bases between them. Germline loops: CDR1 MNHEY, CDR2 SMNVEV (reference sequence). This CDR3 is 10 amino acids long. The CDR3 sequence is CASRGETQYF. DNA for the CDR3: TGTGCCAGCAGGGGGGAGACCCAGTACTTC.

The rearrangement joins TRBV28 to TRBJ2-7; D unresolved. Trimming shortened V by 7 bases and J by 5 bases, and 15 bases separated the two germline ends. Germline assignment: CDR1 MDHEN and CDR2 SYDVKM. The CDR3 has 13 amino acids. The CDR3 nucleotides read TGTGCCAGCACCCTTCCCGTTTCGGACGAGCAGTACTTC. It codes for CASTLPVSDEQYF.

Written as DNA, the CDR3 is TGCGCCAGCAGCCCCGGGACAACTAAAGAGACCCAGTACTTC. Its protein product is CASSPGTTKETQYF. This chain uses TRBV4-3 with TRBJ2-5; TRBD1 is a possible D gene (6 bases). Trimming shortened V by 4 bases and J by 3 bases, and 12 bases separated the two germline ends. The CDR3 consists of 14 residues. CDR1 and CDR2 from the germline V gene are LGHNA and YSLEER.

CDR3 sequence: CASSPLGQLVLTF. CDR3 coding DNA: TGTGCCAGCAGCCCCCTGGGACAGCTCGTCCTGACTTTC. The V gene is TRBV11-2, the J gene TRBJ2-6; 7 positions match TRBD1. The V gene's germline CDR1 is SGHAT and CDR2 FQNNGV. This CDR3 spans 13 amino acids. Trimming cost V 5 bases and J 12 bases; bases outside gene matches: 7.

The gene calls are TRBV7-8 and TRBJ2-1; 9 bases agree with TRBD2. Losses at the gene ends were 4 bases for V and 3 bases for J; bases not matched to a gene: 7. The CDR3 spans 16 residues. The germline gives CDR1 SGHVS, CDR2 FQNEAQ. Here the CDR3 reads CASSSLAGIFYNEQFF. CDR3 DNA sequence: TGTGCCAGCAGCTCCCTAGCGGGGATCTTCTACAATGAGCAGTTCTTC.

The rearrangement joins TRBV7-2 to TRBJ1-1; D might be TRBD1 (6 bases). This CDR3 comprises 16 residues. Germline loops: CDR1 SGHTA, CDR2 FQGNSA. Trimming cost V 2 bases and J 0 bases, with 13 bases left between them. CDR3 bases: TGTGCCAGCAGCTTAAGTCCGTCAGGGGTGAACACTGAAGCTTTCTTT. Its translation is CASSLSPSGVNTEAFF.

This chain uses TRBV4-2 with TRBJ2-1; 10 nucleotides match TRBD2. The ends lost 0 bases at V and 8 bases at J; junction bases unmatched: 4. The V gene's germline CDR1 is LGHNA and CDR2 YNFKEQ. The CDR3 totals 15 residues. This CDR3 reads CASSQEERGGYEQFF. The DNA for the CDR3 is TGTGCCAGCAGCCAAGAGGAGCGGGGGGGCTATGAGCAGTTCTTC.

This sequence joins TRBV19 and TRBJ2-7; 9 nucleotides align to TRBD2. J was trimmed by 5 bases and V by 3 bases; bases with no gene match: 11. The CDR3 sequence is 16 residues long. Germline CDR1 is LNHDA and CDR2 is SQIVND (reference sequence). The CDR3 spells CASSIVGASGMDEQYF. For the CDR3, the DNA is TGTGCCAGTAGTATTGTCGGGGCTAGCGGGATGGACGAGCAGTACTTC.